Below, 13 T cell receptor beta chains from the same sample are listed, as sequenced in a study of T-cell reconstitution after alpha-beta-depleted transplantation in children. During its preparation, the TCRbeta library received unique molecular identifiers. TCRdb ran MiXCR on the PCR reads and lists one entry per CDR3 protein. Of hundreds of thousands of distinct CDR3 sequences in the sample, roughly 13% were seen once. Specimen: PBMCs, collected before TCRalphabeta/CD19-depleted stem cell transplant. The receptors derive from a girl aged 2 to 10 with congenital amegakaryocytic thrombocytopenia, due to receive a stem cell transplant.

In its sample, this clonotype was seen many times. The rearrangement joins TRBV20-1 to TRBJ2-1; TRBD2 matches at 7 bases. J was trimmed by 7 bases and V by 5 bases; bases with no gene match: 14. Germline CDR1 DFQATT, CDR2 SNEGSKA (reference sequence). There are 15 residues in the CDR3. CDR3 protein: CSAARLASAKNEQFF. CDR3 in DNA: TGCAGTGCTGCACGACTAGCCTCGGCTAAAAATGAGCAGTTCTTC.

Only a few counts were recorded for this clonotype. One end of the junction does not line up with germline, which may come from a read error. The genes are TRBV7-9 and TRBJ2-1; tentatively, D is TRBD2 (5 bases). The germline V gene encodes CDR1 SEHNR and CDR2 FQNEAQ (reference sequence). This CDR3 comprises 13 residues. In DNA form, the CDR3 reads TGTGCCAGCAGCCTAGCTGGTAAGCGGGAGCAGTTCTTC. It yields the protein CASSLAGKREQFF.

Ten or more counts support this clonotype. The rearrangement uses TRBV7-9 and TRBJ2-2; 7 nucleotides line up with TRBD2. Germline CDR1 is SEHNR and CDR2 is FQNEAQ (reference sequence). V lost 4 bases to trimming and J lost 7 bases; unmatched junction nucleotides: 9. The CDR3 is 15 amino acids. The CDR3 region has the DNA TGTGCCAGCAGCTCGCTGAGCGGGAAGAGCGGGGAGCTGTTTTTT. It encodes CASSSLSGKSGELFF.

This clonotype has just a few counts. This rearrangement joins TRBV5-1 to TRBJ1-1, with D perhaps TRBD1 (6 bases). This CDR3 has 15 amino acids. Trimming took 2 bases from V and 1 from J, leaving 12 bases between them. From germline, CDR1 is SGHRS and CDR2 YFSETQ. The DNA for the CDR3 is TGCGCCAGCAGCTTACCGGGACAAGAGAACACTGAAGCTTTCTTT. Its translation: CASSLPGQENTEAFF.

This clonotype was detected many times. CDR3 nucleotide sequence: TGCAGTGCTATGACGGTCACAGATACGCAGTATTTT. It specifies CSAMTVTDTQYF. This chain links TRBV20-1 with TRBJ2-3; D is ambiguous. Germline CDR1 and CDR2: DFQATT and SNEGSKA (reference sequence). The CDR3 totals 12 residues. The V end was cut by 4 bases, the J end by 2 bases, with 7 bases between.

This clonotype was observed at least ten times. The genes are TRBV10-3 and TRBJ2-1; 7 nucleotides line up with TRBD2. Germline V gene data show CDR1 as ENHRY and CDR2 as SYGVKD. Trimming took 5 bases from V and 5 from J; bases not matched to a gene: 9. The CDR3 has 15 residues. CDR3 sequence reads: CAISPGLGKNNEQFF. For the CDR3, the DNA is TGTGCCATCAGTCCCGGACTAGGGAAGAACAATGAGCAGTTCTTC.

This clonotype turned up a few times. V usage is TRBV20-1 and J usage is TRBJ2-7, with TRBD1 identical over 9 bases. CDR3 length: 15 residues. Per germline, CDR1 DFQATT and CDR2 SNEGSKA (reference sequence). V lost 0 bases, J lost 5 bases, and 8 bases stayed unmatched. CDR3: CSAREPGQGMDEQYF. CDR3 nucleotides: TGCAGTGCTAGAGAGCCGGGACAGGGAATGGACGAGCAGTACTTC.

There are a few counts of this clonotype. The chain carries TRBV7-9 and TRBJ2-7; TRBD2 aligns across 9 bases. CDR1 and CDR2 from the germline V gene are SEHNR and FQNEAQ (reference sequence). V lost 3 bases, J lost 3 bases, and 12 bases stayed unmatched. The CDR3 is 17 amino acids. Written as DNA, the CDR3 is TGTGCCAGCAGCTTCCCTTCGGGAGCGGGAGGCAACTACGAGCAGTACTTC. Its protein is CASSFPSGAGGNYEQYF.

The gene calls are TRBV28 and TRBJ2-3, with no clear D. Trimming shortened V by 6 bases and J by 2 bases, and 12 bases separated the two germline ends. The germline V gene has CDR1 MDHEN and CDR2 SYDVKM. The CDR3 totals 14 residues. In DNA, the CDR3 is TGTGCCAGCAGCCGCGGACCAATCACAGATACGCAGTATTTT. Its protein product is CASSRGPITDTQYF. Drawing the rest from reference TRBV28 and TRBJ2-3, the complete variable domain is DVKVTQSSRYLVKRTGEKVFLECVQDMDHENMFWYRQDPGLGLRLIYFSYDVKMKEKGDIPEGYSVSREKKERFSLILESASTNQTSMYLCASSRGPITDTQYFGPGTRLTVL.

The rearrangement links TRBV7-2 to TRBJ2-1; 12 bases are a match to TRBD2. CDR3 size: 15 residues. Germline V gene lookup returns CDR1 SGHTA and CDR2 FQGNSA. The ends lost 6 bases at V and 6 bases at J; junction bases unmatched: 6. The CDR3 protein is CASSKTSGRFNEQFF. The CDR3 nucleotides are TGTGCCAGCAGTAAAACTAGCGGGAGGTTCAATGAGCAGTTCTTC.

This chain links TRBV7-9 with TRBJ2-3; D is undetermined. CDR3 length: 17 residues. Trimming took 5 bases from V and 0 from J, leaving 18 bases between them. The germline V gene encodes CDR1 SEHNR and CDR2 FQNEAQ (reference sequence). The CDR3 sequence is CASSHQRGNPSTDTQYF. CDR3 sequence (DNA): TGTGCCAGCAGCCATCAGAGAGGCAACCCTAGCACAGATACGCAGTATTTT. Based on the CDR3 plus reference TRBV7-9 and TRBJ2-3, the full variable domain is DTGVSQNPRHKITKRGQNVTFRCDPISEHNRLYWYRQTLGQGPEFLTYFQNEAQLEKSRLLSDRFSAERPKGSFSTLEIQRTEQGDSAMYLCASSHQRGNPSTDTQYFGPGTRLTVL.

Remarks on this clonotype: Possible read error: a much larger clone is one base away. The V and J genes are TRBV7-2 and TRBJ2-4; D possibly corresponds to TRBD2 (6 bases). CDR3 size: 17 residues. CDR1 SGHTA and CDR2 FQGNSA come from the germline V gene. The CDR3 bases are TGTGCCAGCAGCCCAACCTCGGGAGTGGTGGCCAAAATCATTCAGTACTTC. Its translation: CASSPTSGVVAKIIQYF. Combining the CDR3 with reference TRBV7-2 and TRBJ2-4 gives the whole variable domain GAGVSQSPSNKVTEKGKDVELRCDPISGHTALYWYRQSLGQGLEFLIYFQGNSAPDKSGLPSDRFSAERTGGSVSTLTIQRTQQEDSAVYLCASSPTSGVVAKIIQYFGAGTRLSVL.

The CDR3 protein is CASSLPSSGRGTDTQYF. The CDR3 DNA reads as TGTGCCAGCAGTTTACCTTCTAGCGGGCGAGGCACAGATACGCAGTATTTT. The rearrangement uses TRBV12-3 or TRBV12-4 and TRBJ2-3, with 8 nucleotides matching TRBD2. V lost 2 bases and J lost 1; bases outside the gene matches: 8. This CDR3 spans 17 amino acids.